This TCR beta chain was recovered during a study of T cells in women clearing cervical HPV infection. Study at large: Cases were women with histologically confirmed HPV16-related CIN3 or worse, including 2 invasive cancers.

Regarding the study as a whole: Associations may precede or follow infection; HPV-specific or memory T cells were not isolated. Combining TCR richness with V gene abundances gave approximately 0.84 AUC.

In the case of this clone: The antigen remains undetermined. The DNA ends 3 residues before the CDR3 does, and the rest of the CDR3 is filled in from the germline J gene.

This CDR3 spans 14 amino acids. V lost 5 bases, J lost 5 bases, and 16 bases lay in between. CDR1 is SGHVS, CDR2 FNYEAQ, per germline. MY09/MY11 PCR detected cervical HPV DNA; dot-blot assigned genotypes. The assay was immunoSEQ multiplex PCR, and TCRdb's table has in-frame clones only and misses some. Its table lists over 9,500 clones. The rearrangement links TRBV7-6 to TRBJ2-7; no definite D call. The sequence came from a woman between 18 and 70 years old with a cervical HPV16 infection that either progressed to CIN3+ or cleared (not recorded which). The sequenced sample consisted of blood buffy coat. The CDR3 DNA, read in part, is TGTGCCAGCAGCCACAGCCATCAGACCGACGAG. It yields the protein CASSHSHQTDE. The full CDR3 sequence reads CASSHSHQTDEQYF.